Listed below are T cell receptor beta chains from one sample, sequenced in a study of T cell responses to AZD1222 COVID-19 vaccine. Libraries were prepared by immunoSEQ multiplex PCR; TCRdb keeps only in-frame clonotypes and omits some of them. The sample holds just under 35,000 clones; around nine tenths are singletons and the top ten take approximately 7%. The sequenced sample was peripheral blood, obtained on day 0 of AZD1222 vaccination. These receptors were collected from an adult in good health. Both conserved end residues are part of each CDR3. A D gene is named only where the DNA matches it firmly. Clone size is given for some rows only: seen once, a few or many times, or a class if the clone is expanded.

>TRBV5-4|NA|once|TRBJ1-4
CASSLAGGEKLFF
TGTGCCAGCAGCTTGGCGGGGGGGGAAAAACTGTTTTTT
>TRBV6-4|TRBD2|NA|TRBJ2-1
CASSEYSGSRNEQFF
TGTGCCAGCAGTGAATATAGCGGGAGCAGGAATGAGCAGTTCTTC
>TRBV27|NA|NA|TRBJ1-4
CASSLRAGLSKLFF
TGTGCCAGCAGTTTAAGGGCAGGGTTATCAAAACTGTTTTTT
>TRBV19|TRBD2|NA|TRBJ2-1
CASSPSRAGGHLYNEQFF
TGTGCCAGTAGTCCCAGCAGAGCGGGGGGGCACCTCTACAATGAGCAGTTCTTC
>TRBV23-1|NA|NA|TRBJ2-7
CASSRVQRGELNEQYF
TGCGCCAGCAGTCGAGTCCAGAGGGGTGAGCTGAACGAGCAGTACTTC
>TRBV27|TRBD1|NA|TRBJ2-7
CASRDRGQPHEQYF
TGTGCCAGCAGAGACAGGGGGCAACCCCACGAGCAGTACTTC
>TRBV5-8|NA|few|TRBJ2-7
CASSPMAGYEQYF
TGTGCCAGCAGCCCCATGGCGGGGTACGAGCAGTACTTC
>TRBV19|TRBD1|NA|TRBJ2-7
CASRNLGTGYEQYF
TGTGCCAGTAGAAACCTCGGGACAGGCTACGAGCAGTACTTC
>TRBV9|TRBD2|NA|TRBJ2-1
CASSVERGAYRSYNEQFF
TGTGCCAGCAGCGTGGAGCGGGGGGCCTACCGCTCCTACAATGAGCAGTTCTTC
>TRBV19|TRBD1|NA|TRBJ2-5
CASSTSGTGVRETQYF
TGTGCCAGTAGTACGAGCGGGACAGGGGTGAGAGAGACCCAGTACTTC
>TRBV21-1|NA|NA|TRBJ1-2
CASSSARRAPNYGYTF
TGTGCCAGCAGTTCGGCGCGGCGGGCTCCTAACTATGGCTACACCTTC
>TRBV12-3/TRBV12-4|NA|NA|TRBJ2-1
CASSPRRTEQFF
TGTGCCAGCAGTCCTCGTCGCACTGAGCAGTTCTTC